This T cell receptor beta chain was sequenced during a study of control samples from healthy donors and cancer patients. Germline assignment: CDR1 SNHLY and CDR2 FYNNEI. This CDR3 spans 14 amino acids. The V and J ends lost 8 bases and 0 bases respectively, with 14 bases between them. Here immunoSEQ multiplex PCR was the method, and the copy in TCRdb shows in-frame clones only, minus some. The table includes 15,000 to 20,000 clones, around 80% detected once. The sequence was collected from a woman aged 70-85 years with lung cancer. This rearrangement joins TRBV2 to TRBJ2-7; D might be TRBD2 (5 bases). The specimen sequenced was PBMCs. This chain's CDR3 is CASGYLGNSYEQYF. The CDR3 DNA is TGTGCCAGCGGATACCTCGGGAACTCCTACGAGCAGTACTTC.